This TCR beta chain was recovered during a study of cytomegalovirus exposure and HLA in healthy donors. This CDR3 comprises 15 residues. CDR1 and CDR2 (germline): MDHEN, SYDVKM. V shed 5 bases and J shed 5 bases, with 15 bases lying between them. The PCR had 60 Vbeta and 13 Jbeta primers. Method: immunoSEQ multiplex PCR; TCRdb's copy keeps in-frame clones and lacks some. The sample yields fewer than 250,000 clones, about four fifths seen once. On this clone: Its antigen is undetermined.

Study-level findings and limits: In a later analysis, HLA-C alleles had the fewest associated TCRs, DRB1 alleles the most.

The sample was PBMCs. The sequence derives from a man aged 25-45 years in good health and CMV-seronegative. This rearrangement joins TRBV28 to TRBJ1-4; D not resolved. The CDR3 DNA reads TGTGCCAGCAGTATTAAACGCAGGTCCAATGAAAAACTGTTTTTT. This encodes CASSIKRRSNEKLFF.